The 20 T cell receptor beta chains below all came from one sample that was sequenced in a study of CXCR3-negative and CXCR3-positive naive CD8 T cells. The TRB libraries of cDNA were built by UMI-labeled 5' RACE. One entry per CDR3 protein, without DNA, is what TCRdb gives after re-calling the 5' RACE reads. In all, the sample yields tens of thousands of distinct CDR3 sequences. Sample: naive CXCR3- CD8+ T cells from blood. Subset described: CD45RO-CCR7+CD27+CD95- naive CD8+ T cells lacking CXCR3 (TNR3-). Every receptor here comes from a human donor in good health. Some clones in this sample may be carry-over from other donors' samples.

This chain links TRBV11-3 with TRBJ2-2; absent DNA, TCRdb's TRBD2 call cannot be checked. The CDR3 runs to 15 residues. From germline, CDR1 is SGHNT and CDR2 YENEEA. CDR3 region: CASSPQRENTGELFF.

The J gene is TRBJ2-1, the V gene TRBV7-7. Germline V gene lookup returns CDR1 SSHAT and CDR2 FNYEAQ (reference sequence). The CDR3 is 13 amino acids. Here the CDR3 reads CASSLEMGNEQFF.

The chain couples TRBV29-1 to TRBJ2-5; TCRdb's D gene call, TRBD1, goes unchecked for lack of DNA. Looked up from germline, CDR1 is SQVTM and CDR2 is ANQGSEA. CDR3 length equals 15 residues. CDR3: CSVDRLLGGQETQYF.

This rearrangement joins TRBV11-3 to TRBJ2-5; the TRBD2 assignment by TCRdb is unverifiable without DNA. The germline V gene has CDR1 SGHNT and CDR2 YENEEA. The CDR3 covers 13 residues. CDR3 sequence reads: CASSSGPGETQYF.

This chain connects TRBV2 to TRBJ1-4; TCRdb's assignment of TRBD1 cannot be checked, as there is no DNA. Germline assignment: CDR1 SNHLY and CDR2 FYNNEI. This CDR3 is built from 13 residues. CDR3: CATDGIRGEKLFF.

J is TRBJ2-1 and V is TRBV29-1; TCRdb outputs TRBD2, but without DNA this stays unchecked. The CDR3 has 12 amino acids. Germline V lookup: CDR1 SQVTM, CDR2 ANQGSEA. The CDR3 sequence is CSGRLAYNEQFF.

The CDR3: CSARDLGQGTLAKNIQYF. J is TRBJ2-4 and V is TRBV20-1; TCRdb's D call, TRBD1, is unchecked because there is no DNA. The germline gives CDR1 DFQATT, CDR2 SNEGSKA (reference sequence). The CDR3 has 18 amino acids.

This chain connects TRBV12-3 or TRBV12-4 to TRBJ2-5; TCRdb returns TRBD1, unconfirmable since there is no DNA. This CDR3 comprises 15 residues. CDR3 protein: CASSPGGGGRETQYF.

The chain has TRBV7-8 and TRBJ2-7; TCRdb calls TRBD1, which cannot be checked without DNA. Germline V gives CDR1 SGHVS, CDR2 FQNEAQ. CDR3 length: 14 amino acids. The CDR3 sequence is CASSLGDRGYEQYF. The full variable domain, with the rest looked up from reference TRBV7-8 and TRBJ2-7, is GAGVSQSPRYKVAKRGQDVALRCDPISGHVSLFWYQQALGQGPEFLTYFQNEAQLDKSGLPSDRFFAERPEGSVSTLKIQRTQQEDSAVYLCASSLGDRGYEQYFGPGTRLTVT.

The chain employs TRBV29-1 and TRBJ1-5; TCRdb picks TRBD1, but there is no DNA to check that call. This CDR3 contains 13 residues. Germline lookup yields CDR1 SQVTM and CDR2 ANQGSEA. The chain's CDR3 is CSVAPRPWQPQHF.

This sequence joins TRBV6-4 and TRBJ1-2; TCRdb's D call, TRBD1, is unchecked because there is no DNA. Germline V gene data show CDR1 as MRHNA and CDR2 as SNTAGT. The CDR3 loop spans 11 amino acids. The CDR3 is CASGAGYGYTF.

The chain uses TRBV5-1 and TRBJ2-1; TCRdb reports TRBD2, a call that lacks DNA to check it against. This CDR3 comprises 15 residues. From germline, CDR1 is SGHRS and CDR2 YFSETQ. The CDR3 reads CASSYDSGGYNEQFF.

CDR3 loop: CASSLGRSQDPDTQYF. V gene TRBV11-2 combines with J gene TRBJ2-3; TCRdb calls TRBD2, which cannot be checked without DNA. The germline CDR1 and CDR2 sequences are SGHAT and FQNNGV. The CDR3 totals 16 residues.

The chain combines TRBV3-1 with TRBJ2-7. Germline V gene lookup returns CDR1 LGHDT and CDR2 YNNKEL (reference sequence). The CDR3 runs to 14 residues. The CDR3 sequence: CASSQDITSYEQYF.

The chain uses TRBV12-3 or TRBV12-4 and TRBJ2-7. CDR3 size: 14 residues. CDR3 sequence reads: CASSNGRRSYEQYF.

The V gene is TRBV3-1, the J gene TRBJ1-1; lacking DNA, the TRBD1 call made by TCRdb goes unchecked. The CDR3 totals 12 residues. The germline V gene has CDR1 LGHDT and CDR2 YNNKEL (reference sequence). The chain's CDR3 is CASSLGTTEAFF.

This chain links TRBV28 with TRBJ1-2; TCRdb proposes TRBD1, but this gene call is untestable without DNA. Germline V gene data show CDR1 as MDHEN and CDR2 as SYDVKM. CDR3 length equals 14 residues. This CDR3 is CASSTDRVDRGYTF.

The rearrangement uses TRBV28 and TRBJ1-3. This CDR3 region has 15 residues. The germline gives CDR1 MDHEN, CDR2 SYDVKM. The CDR3 loop reads CASSSFPENGNTIYF.

The chain has TRBV27 and TRBJ1-5. CDR3 length: 13 residues. Germline V gene lookup returns CDR1 MNHEY and CDR2 SMNVEV (reference sequence). CDR3 in amino acids: CASSSLGNQPQHF.

V is TRBV7-8 and J is TRBJ2-3; TCRdb picks TRBD2, but there is no DNA to check that call. The CDR3 covers 18 residues. Germline V gene lookup returns CDR1 SGHVS and CDR2 FQNEAQ. CDR3 amino acids: CASSSGLAGGLSTDTQYF. The whole variable domain, remainder taken from reference TRBV7-8 and TRBJ2-3, is GAGVSQSPRYKVAKRGQDVALRCDPISGHVSLFWYQQALGQGPEFLTYFQNEAQLDKSGLPSDRFFAERPEGSVSTLKIQRTQQEDSAVYLCASSSGLAGGLSTDTQYFGPGTRLTVL.